This entry lists 21 T cell receptor beta chains sequenced from one sample in a study of T cell changes during pregnancy in multiple sclerosis. Repertoires were generated with immunoSEQ multiplex PCR, while TCRdb's copy carries only in-frame clones and drops some. The data show some 40,000 clones, around 90% seen once. Here the sequenced sample was peripheral blood, taken in the second trimester of pregnancy. These receptors originate from a female donor in good health, enrolled as a control in a pregnancy study.

The chain has TRBV25-1 and TRBJ1-2; D call uncertain. In germline, CDR1 is MGHDK, CDR2 SYGVNS. V shed 8 bases and J shed 4 bases, with 11 bases lying between them. The CDR3 has 12 residues. The CDR3 nucleotides are TGTGCCAGCTGGGCGGGAGGCTATGGCTACACCTTC. This translates into CASWAGGYGYTF.

The genes are TRBV18 and TRBJ2-2; D is ambiguous. Germline values: CDR1 KGHSH, CDR2 LQKENI. The V gene lost 4 bases and the J gene lost 2 bases, with 11 bases spanning the gap. This CDR3 spans 15 amino acids. The CDR3 loop is CASSRLDQNTGELFF. The CDR3 DNA reads as TGTGCCAGCTCACGACTGGATCAAAACACCGGGGAGCTGTTTTTT.

V gene TRBV27 combines with J gene TRBJ1-5, with a tentative D call TRBD1 (6 bases). Germline CDR1 reads MNHEY; CDR2 reads SMNVEV (reference sequence). Trimming stripped 8 bases from V and 2 bases from J, with 19 bases between. The CDR3 contains 16 residues. The CDR3 is CASGLGGTVRNQPQHF. CDR3 nucleotides: TGTGCCAGCGGCCTTGGGGGCACAGTACGCAATCAGCCCCAGCATTTT.

V and J are TRBV30 and TRBJ2-5, with D possibly being TRBD1 (6 bases). The CDR3 totals 15 residues. V was trimmed by 2 bases and J by 5 bases, leaving 18 bases between them. The V gene's germline CDR1 is GTSNPN and CDR2 SVGIG (reference sequence). CDR3 DNA sequence: TGTGCCTGGAGTCAAATACTGGGGGCTAGGGAGACCCAGTACTTC. Its protein is CAWSQILGARETQYF. The variable domain in full, with the rest retrieved from reference TRBV30 and TRBJ2-5, is SQTIHQWPATLVQPVGSPLSLECTVEGTSNPNLYWYRQAAGRGLQLLFYSVGIGQISSEVPQNLSASRPQDRQFILSSKKLLLSDSGFYLCAWSQILGARETQYFGPGTRLLVL.

The CDR3 reads CASSLETGDYEQYF. The CDR3 DNA reads as TGTGCCAGCAGCCTGGAAACAGGGGACTACGAGCAGTACTTC. The J gene is TRBJ2-7, the V gene TRBV13, with 7 bases identical to TRBD1. The CDR3 loop spans 14 amino acids. Germline CDR1 and CDR2: PRHDT and FYEKMQ (reference sequence). V was clipped by 5 bases and J by 3 bases; unmatched bases: 7. The full variable domain, with the rest looked up from reference TRBV13 and TRBJ2-7, is AAGVIQSPRHLIKEKRETATLKCYPIPRHDTVYWYQQGPGQDPQFLISFYEKMQSDKGSIPDRFSAQQFSDYHSELNMSSLELGDSALYFCASSLETGDYEQYFGPGTRLTVT.

The chain carries TRBV6-5 and TRBJ2-5, with a tentative D call TRBD2 (5 bases). Deletions cut 7 bases from V and 0 bases from J, with 12 bases between. Germline loops: CDR1 MNHEY, CDR2 SVGAGI. The CDR3 spans 14 residues. The CDR3 coding sequence is TGTGCCAGCAAGGAACGGACTGACCAAGAGACCCAGTACTTC. This translates into CASKERTDQETQYF.

V and J are TRBV11-2 and TRBJ1-1; possibly TRBD1 for D (5 bases). V lost 5 bases, J lost 1 base, and 20 bases lay in between. Germline V gene lookup returns CDR1 SGHAT and CDR2 FQNNGV. The CDR3 has 17 amino acids. CDR3 in DNA: TGTGCCAGCAGCCAGGGAGGCGCAGGAGGTGGGAACACTGAAGCTTTCTTT. This translates into CASSQGGAGGGNTEAFF.

The chain uses TRBV6-4 and TRBJ2-3; 12 nucleotides match TRBD2. CDR1 and CDR2 (germline): MRHNA, SNTAGT. This CDR3 is 15 amino acids long. Unmatched junction bases numbered 2, after V lost 7 bases and J lost 0 bases. DNA of the CDR3: TGTGCCAGCAAAGGACTAGCGGGGAGCACAGATACGCAGTATTTT. Translation: CASKGLAGSTDTQYF.

The V gene is TRBV7-9, the J gene TRBJ1-1; no reliable D call. From germline, CDR1 is SEHNR and CDR2 FQNEAQ (reference sequence). V dropped 0 bases and J dropped 4 bases, with 15 bases sitting between them. The CDR3 runs to 16 residues. CDR3: CASSLAGRGEGTEAFF. The CDR3 nucleotides read TGTGCCAGCAGCTTAGCTGGGCGTGGGGAGGGCACTGAAGCTTTCTTT.

The chain joins TRBV27 to TRBJ2-3; TRBD1 matches 8 bases. The V and J ends lost 10 bases and 6 bases, in that order; junction bases with no gene match: 6. Germline V lookup: CDR1 MNHEY, CDR2 SMNVEV (reference sequence). The CDR3 has 12 residues. CDR3 nucleotide sequence: TGTGCCACCCAGGGGGCGCTTGATACGCAGTATTTT. It codes for CATQGALDTQYF.

V gene TRBV7-8 combines with J gene TRBJ2-1; 11 bases are shared with TRBD2. J gave up 2 bases and V 1 base, and 10 bases lay outside the gene matches. Germline CDR1 and CDR2: SGHVS and FQNEAQ. This CDR3 is built from 19 residues. The CDR3 loop reads CASSLGQLAGAAAYNEQFF. The CDR3, as DNA: TGTGCCAGCAGCTTAGGCCAACTAGCGGGGGCCGCCGCCTACAATGAGCAGTTCTTC. Full variable domain (rest looked up from reference TRBV7-8 and TRBJ2-1): GAGVSQSPRYKVAKRGQDVALRCDPISGHVSLFWYQQALGQGPEFLTYFQNEAQLDKSGLPSDRFFAERPEGSVSTLKIQRTQQEDSAVYLCASSLGQLAGAAAYNEQFFGPGTRLTVL.

J is TRBJ2-7 and V is TRBV10-3, with 12 nucleotides matching TRBD2. The CDR3 covers 16 residues. V lost 4 bases, J lost 1 base, and 5 bases stayed unmatched. Germline CDR1 ENHRY, CDR2 SYGVKD. The CDR3 DNA reads TGTGCCATCAGTGCCGCGACTAGCGGGGGTTCCTACGAGCAGTACTTC. As protein: CAISAATSGGSYEQYF.

V and J are TRBV4-3 and TRBJ1-1, with TRBD1 matching over 8 bases. Germline V gene lookup returns CDR1 LGHNA and CDR2 YSLEER. The CDR3 contains 15 residues. V lost 6 bases, J lost 3 bases, and 9 bases stayed unmatched. The CDR3 sequence: CASSRTGKGDTEAFF. CDR3 DNA sequence: TGCGCCAGCAGTCGGACAGGGAAGGGGGACACTGAAGCTTTCTTT.

J is TRBJ2-1 and V is TRBV6-1; D might be TRBD2 (5 bases). Between the trimmed V and J ends, which lost 6 bases and 9 bases, there was a span of 15 bases. Germline CDR1 and CDR2: MNHNS and SASEGT. This CDR3 has 13 residues. CDR3 loop: CASREGGRFEQFF. The CDR3 DNA follows: TGTGCCAGCAGAGAGGGCGGCAGGTTTGAGCAGTTCTTC.

The J gene is TRBJ2-7, the V gene TRBV6-5, with 12 bases matching TRBD1. Trimming removed 4 bases from V and 9 bases from J; junction bases left unmatched: 13. The CDR3 length is 16 residues. The germline V gene has CDR1 MNHEY and CDR2 SVGAGI. The CDR3 reads CASSSQPGQGATGQYF. CDR3 DNA sequence: TGTGCCAGCAGTTCCCAACCGGGACAGGGGGCGACAGGGCAGTACTTC.

This clone was counted a single time. V gene TRBV6-5 combines with J gene TRBJ2-5; 13 bases match TRBD2. This CDR3 region has 15 residues. CDR1 and CDR2 (germline): MNHEY, SVGAGI. With V trimmed by 5 bases and J by 6 bases, 6 bases remained unmatched. As DNA, the CDR3 is TGTGCCAGCAGTGCACTAGCGGGGGGGCCGAAGACCCAGTACTTC. Its protein product is CASSALAGGPKTQYF.

V is TRBV6-5 and J is TRBJ1-4, with D uncertain. The CDR3 loop spans 11 amino acids. Germline assignment: CDR1 MNHEY and CDR2 SVGAGI. V lost 8 bases to trimming and J lost 6 bases, with 7 bases between them. The CDR3 DNA follows: TGTGCCAGCGGCCCCCATGAAAAACTGTTTTTT. Residues: CASGPHEKLFF.

The chain links TRBV30 to TRBJ1-4; 8 nucleotides line up with TRBD1. This CDR3 spans 13 amino acids. V was pared by 8 bases and J by 4 bases, with 6 bases of the junction left unmatched. Per germline, CDR1 GTSNPN and CDR2 SVGIG (reference sequence). CDR3 region: CARGTGFNEKLFF. The CDR3 DNA sequence: TGTGCCAGGGGGACAGGTTTTAATGAAAAACTGTTTTTT.

This clone appeared a single time. The rearrangement joins TRBV4-2 to TRBJ1-4; 8 positions agree with TRBD1. After removal of 0 bases from V and 6 bases from J, the junction contained 6 bases not matched to a gene. This CDR3 has 16 residues. CDR1 and CDR2 from the germline V gene are LGHNA and YNFKEQ. The chain's CDR3 is CASSQDPAGGYEKLFF. The DNA of the CDR3 is TGTGCCAGCAGCCAAGATCCCGCAGGGGGCTATGAAAAACTGTTTTTT.

This sequence joins TRBV27 and TRBJ2-1; the D gene is possibly TRBD1 (5 bases). V was cut by 6 bases and J by 10 bases, with 22 bases left in between. The CDR3 length is 15 residues. Germline-derived CDR1 and CDR2 are MNHEY and SMNVEV (reference sequence). In DNA form, the CDR3 reads TGTGCCAGCAGATCCCTGGAACCCTCTCCAGGGGAGCAGTTCTTC. This gives the protein CASRSLEPSPGEQFF.

The gene calls are TRBV6-4 and TRBJ2-1; D call uncertain. V was cut by 2 bases and J by 5 bases, with 13 bases left in between. The CDR3 runs 15 residues. Germline V CDR1 and CDR2: MRHNA, SNTAGT. The CDR3 DNA follows: TGTGCCAGCAGTGACCCCGAAGCTAGAAACAATGAGCAGTTCTTC. Its translation is CASSDPEARNNEQFF.